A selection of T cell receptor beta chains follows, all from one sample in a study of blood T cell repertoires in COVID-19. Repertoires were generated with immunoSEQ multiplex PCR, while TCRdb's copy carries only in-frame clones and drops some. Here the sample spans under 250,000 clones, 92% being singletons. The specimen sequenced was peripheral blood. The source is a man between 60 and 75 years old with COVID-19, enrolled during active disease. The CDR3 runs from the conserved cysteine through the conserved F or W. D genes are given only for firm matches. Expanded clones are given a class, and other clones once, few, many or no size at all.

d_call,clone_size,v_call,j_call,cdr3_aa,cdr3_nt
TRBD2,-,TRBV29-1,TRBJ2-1,CSATTSGRDNEQFF,TGCAGCGCTACGACTAGCGGGAGGGACAATGAGCAGTTCTTC
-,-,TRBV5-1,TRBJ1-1,CASTGVSANTEAFF,TGCGCCAGCACCGGGGTATCGGCGAACACTGAAGCTTTCTTT
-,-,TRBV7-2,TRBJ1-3,CASSDPGAGNTIYF,TGTGCCAGCAGCGACCCAGGGGCTGGAAACACCATATATTTT
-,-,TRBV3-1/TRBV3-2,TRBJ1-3,CASSQAGQGGNTIYF,TGTGCCAGCAGCCAAGCTGGTCAGGGTGGAAACACCATATATTTT
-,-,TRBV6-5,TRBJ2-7,CASIPGTGTYEQYF,TGTGCCAGCATCCCCGGGACTGGAACCTACGAGCAGTACTTC
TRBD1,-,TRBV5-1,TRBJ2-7,CASSPGQGSPYEQYF,TGCGCCAGCAGCCCGGGACAGGGAAGCCCCTACGAGCAGTACTTC
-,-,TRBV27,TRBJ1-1,CASSLDSGNTEAFF,TGTGCCAGCAGTTTAGATTCCGGGAACACTGAAGCTTTCTTT
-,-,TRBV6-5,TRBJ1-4,CASSYSSGRAGEKLFF,TGTGCCAGCAGTTACTCTTCTGGCAGGGCGGGGGAAAAACTGTTTTTT
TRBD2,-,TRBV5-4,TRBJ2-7,CASSPGGAGGSYEQYF,TGTGCCAGCAGCCCCGGAGGAGCGGGAGGGTCCTACGAGCAGTACTTC
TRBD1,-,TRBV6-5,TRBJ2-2,CATDRGVTGELFF,TGTGCCACCGACAGGGGAGTAACCGGGGAGCTGTTTTTT
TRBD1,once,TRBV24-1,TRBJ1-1,CATSDLDWQGAPRTEAFF,TGTGCCACCAGTGATTTAGATTGGCAGGGGGCGCCCAGAACTGAAGCTTTCTTT
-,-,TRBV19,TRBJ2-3,CASSKIGVPGTDTQYF,TGTGCCAGTAGTAAAATCGGGGTACCCGGCACAGATACGCAGTATTTT
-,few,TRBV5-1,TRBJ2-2,CASSPEGTVWTGELFF,TGCGCCAGCAGCCCGGAGGGGACAGTATGGACCGGGGAGCTGTTTTTT
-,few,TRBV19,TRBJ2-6,CASSIGLAGELSGANVLTF,TGTGCCAGTAGTATAGGGTTGGCAGGGGAATTATCTGGGGCCAACGTCCTGACTTTC
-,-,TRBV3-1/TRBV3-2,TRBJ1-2,CAGPTRGRDRVTGYTF,TGTGCCGGCCCAACTAGAGGTAGGGATCGAGTTACTGGCTACACCTTC
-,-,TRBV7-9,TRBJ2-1,CASSYNEQFF,TGTGCCAGCTCGTACAATGAGCAGTTCTTC
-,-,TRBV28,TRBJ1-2,CASSQQGYGYTF,TGTGCCAGCAGTCAACAGGGCTATGGCTACACCTTC
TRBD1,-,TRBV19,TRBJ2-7,CASSDPGGILYEQYF,TGTGCCAGTAGTGATCCAGGGGGCATTCTATACGAGCAGTACTTC
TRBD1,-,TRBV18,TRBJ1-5,CASSPSTGAGNQPQHF,TGTGCCAGCTCACCATCGACAGGGGCGGGCAATCAGCCCCAGCATTTT
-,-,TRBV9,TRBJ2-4,CASSAPGGRANIQYF,TGTGCCAGCAGCGCCCCCGGGGGGCGGGCGAACATTCAGTACTTC
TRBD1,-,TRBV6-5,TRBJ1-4,CASRLQDRGQEKLFF,TGTGCCAGCAGGCTCCAGGACAGGGGGCAAGAAAAACTGTTTTTT
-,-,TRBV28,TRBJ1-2,CASSTGPGDHNYGYTF,TGTGCCAGCAGTACGGGACCAGGGGACCATAACTATGGCTACACCTTC
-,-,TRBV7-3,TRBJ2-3,CASSPQGYGTDTQYF,TGTGCCAGCAGCCCCCAGGGGTACGGCACAGATACGCAGTATTTT
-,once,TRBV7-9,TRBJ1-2,CASSFPGAGYTF,TGTGCCAGCAGCTTCCCAGGGGCTGGCTACACCTTC
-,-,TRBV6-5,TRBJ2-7,CASSSLYEQYF,TGTGCCAGCAGTTCCCTCTACGAGCAGTACTTC
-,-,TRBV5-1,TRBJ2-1,CASSLGQWHNEQFF,TGCGCCAGCAGCTTGGGCCAGTGGCACAATGAGCAGTTCTTC
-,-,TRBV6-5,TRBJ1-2,CASSYQGFGGYTF,TGTGCCAGCAGTTACCAGGGATTCGGCGGCTACACCTTC
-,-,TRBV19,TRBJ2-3,CASRETRSTDTQYF,TGTGCCAGTAGGGAGACTAGGTCCACAGATACGCAGTATTTT
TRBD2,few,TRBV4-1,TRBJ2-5,CASSQSMTAGGPETQYF,TGCGCCAGCAGCCAAAGCATGACAGCGGGGGGGCCCGAGACCCAGTACTTC
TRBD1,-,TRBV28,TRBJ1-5,CAGSTGFQPQHF,TGTGCCGGGTCGACAGGGTTCCAGCCCCAGCATTTT
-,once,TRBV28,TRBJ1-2,CATARDNGYTF,TGTGCCACCGCTCGGGATAATGGCTACACCTTC
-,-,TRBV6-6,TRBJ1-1,CASRAFREAFF,TGTGCCAGCAGGGCTTTCAGGGAAGCTTTCTTT
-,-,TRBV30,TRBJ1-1,CAWSGPGTPKAEAFF,TGTGCCTGGAGTGGGCCGGGGACTCCGAAGGCTGAAGCTTTCTTT